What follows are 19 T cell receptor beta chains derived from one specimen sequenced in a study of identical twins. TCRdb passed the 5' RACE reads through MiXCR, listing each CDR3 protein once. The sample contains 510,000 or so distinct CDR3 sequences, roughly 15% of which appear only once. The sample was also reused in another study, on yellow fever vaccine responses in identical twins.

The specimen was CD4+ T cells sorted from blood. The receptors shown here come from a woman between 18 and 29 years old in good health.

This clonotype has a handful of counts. CDR3: CASGPRGPVGNTIYF. The CDR3 DNA reads as TGTGCCAGCGGCCCACGGGGGCCTGTCGGAAACACCATATATTTT. The V gene is TRBV12-3 or TRBV12-4, the J gene TRBJ1-3, with D possibly TRBD1 on 6 matching bases. The ends were cut back, 8 bases at V and 4 bases at J, with 18 bases in the middle. This CDR3 comprises 15 residues.

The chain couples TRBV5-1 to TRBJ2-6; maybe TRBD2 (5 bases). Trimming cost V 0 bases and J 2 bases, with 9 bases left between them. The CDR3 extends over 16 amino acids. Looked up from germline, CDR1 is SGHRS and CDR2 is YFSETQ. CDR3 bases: TGCGCCAGCAGCTTGGTCGTCGGGGCTGGGGCCAACGTCCTGACTTTC. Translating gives CASSLVVGAGANVLTF.

CDR3 amino acids: CASSSSGSGGHNEQFF. CDR3 bases: TGTGCCAGCAGCTCGTCGGGTAGCGGGGGCCACAATGAGCAGTTCTTC. The chain employs TRBV5-5 and TRBJ2-1, with 9 bases that match TRBD2. J gave up 5 bases and V 3 bases, and 9 bases lay outside the gene matches. The CDR3 contains 16 residues. The V gene's germline CDR1 is SGHKS and CDR2 YYEKEE (reference sequence). The whole variable domain, filled in from reference TRBV5-5 and TRBJ2-1, reads DAGVTQSPTHLIKTRGQQVTLRCSPISGHKSVSWYQQVLGQGPQFIFQYYEKEERGRGNFPDRFSARQFPNYSSELNVNALLLGDSALYLCASSSSGSGGHNEQFFGPGTRLTVL.

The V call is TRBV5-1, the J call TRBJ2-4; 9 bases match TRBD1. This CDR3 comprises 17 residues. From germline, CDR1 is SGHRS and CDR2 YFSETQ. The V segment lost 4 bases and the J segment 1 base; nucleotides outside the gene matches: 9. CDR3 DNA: TGCGCCAGCAGCCCAACGGGACAGGGCTGGGCCAAAAACATTCAGTACTTC. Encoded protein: CASSPTGQGWAKNIQYF.

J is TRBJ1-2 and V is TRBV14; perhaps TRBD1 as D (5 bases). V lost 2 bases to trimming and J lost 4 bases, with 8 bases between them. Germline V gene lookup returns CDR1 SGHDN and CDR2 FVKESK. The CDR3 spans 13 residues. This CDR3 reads CASSQSGPYGYTF. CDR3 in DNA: TGTGCCAGCAGCCAATCAGGGCCCTATGGCTACACCTTC.

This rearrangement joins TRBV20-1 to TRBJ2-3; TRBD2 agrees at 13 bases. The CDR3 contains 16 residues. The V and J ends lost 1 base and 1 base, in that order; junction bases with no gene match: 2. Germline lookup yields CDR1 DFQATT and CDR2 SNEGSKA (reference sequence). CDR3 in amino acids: CSARGTSGGGTDTQYF. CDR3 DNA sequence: TGCAGTGCTAGAGGCACTAGCGGGGGGGGCACAGATACGCAGTATTTT.

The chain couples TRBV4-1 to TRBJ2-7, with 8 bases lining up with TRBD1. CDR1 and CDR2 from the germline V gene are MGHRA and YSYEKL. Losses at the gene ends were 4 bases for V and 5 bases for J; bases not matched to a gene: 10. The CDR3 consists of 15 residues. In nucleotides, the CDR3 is TGCGCCAGCAGCCCTCGTCAGGGGGCGAAGGACGAGCAGTACTTC. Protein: CASSPRQGAKDEQYF.

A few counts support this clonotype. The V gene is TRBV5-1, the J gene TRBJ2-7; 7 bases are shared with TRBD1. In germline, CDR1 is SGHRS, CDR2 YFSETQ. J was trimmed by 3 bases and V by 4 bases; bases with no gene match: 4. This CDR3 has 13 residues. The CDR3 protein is CASSRDSYYEQYF. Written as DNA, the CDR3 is TGCGCCAGCAGCCGGGACAGCTACTACGAGCAGTACTTC.

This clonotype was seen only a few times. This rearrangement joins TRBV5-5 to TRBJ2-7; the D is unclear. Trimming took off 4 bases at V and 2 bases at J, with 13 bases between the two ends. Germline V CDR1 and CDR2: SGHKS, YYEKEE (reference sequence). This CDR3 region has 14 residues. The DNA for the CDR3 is TGTGCCAGCAGCCTGGTGGTGGTTCCCTACGAGCAGTACTTC. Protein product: CASSLVVVPYEQYF.

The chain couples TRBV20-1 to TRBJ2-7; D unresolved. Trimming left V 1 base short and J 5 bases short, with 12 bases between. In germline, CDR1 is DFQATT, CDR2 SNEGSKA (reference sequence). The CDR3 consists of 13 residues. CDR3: CSARGEVGHEQYF. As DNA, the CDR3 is TGCAGTGCTAGAGGAGAAGTCGGCCACGAGCAGTACTTC.

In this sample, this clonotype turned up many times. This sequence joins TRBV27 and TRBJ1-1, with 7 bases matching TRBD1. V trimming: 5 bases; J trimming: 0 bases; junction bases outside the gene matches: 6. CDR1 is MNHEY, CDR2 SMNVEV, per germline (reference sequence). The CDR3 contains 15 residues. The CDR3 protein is CASSATGQMNTEAFF. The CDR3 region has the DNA TGTGCCAGCAGTGCGACGGGACAGATGAACACTGAAGCTTTCTTT.

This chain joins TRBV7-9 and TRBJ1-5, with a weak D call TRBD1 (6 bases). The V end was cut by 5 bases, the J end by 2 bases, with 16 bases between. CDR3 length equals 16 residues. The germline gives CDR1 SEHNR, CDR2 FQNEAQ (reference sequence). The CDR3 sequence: CASSGLGGVGNQPQHF. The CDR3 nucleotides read TGTGCCAGCAGCGGCCTAGGGGGGGTTGGCAATCAGCCCCAGCATTTT.

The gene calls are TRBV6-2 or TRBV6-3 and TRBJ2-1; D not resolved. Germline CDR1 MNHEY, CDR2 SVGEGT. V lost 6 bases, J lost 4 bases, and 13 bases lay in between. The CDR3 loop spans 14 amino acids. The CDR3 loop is CASRPGGIYNEQFF. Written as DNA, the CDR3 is TGTGCCAGCAGACCGGGCGGAATTTACAATGAGCAGTTCTTC.

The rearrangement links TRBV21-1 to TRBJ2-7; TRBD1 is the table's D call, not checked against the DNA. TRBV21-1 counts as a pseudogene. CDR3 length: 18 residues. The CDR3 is CASSIRDRGTLNSYEQYV. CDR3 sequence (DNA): TGTGCCAGCAGCATCCGGGACAGGGGAACTTTAAATTCCTACGAGCAGTACGTC.

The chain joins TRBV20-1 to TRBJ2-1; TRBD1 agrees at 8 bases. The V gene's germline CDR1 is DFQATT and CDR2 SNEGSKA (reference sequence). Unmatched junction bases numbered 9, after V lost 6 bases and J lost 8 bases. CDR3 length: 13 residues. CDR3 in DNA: TGCAGTGCAACCAACAGGGGGTTCGATGAGCAGTTCTTC. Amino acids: CSATNRGFDEQFF.

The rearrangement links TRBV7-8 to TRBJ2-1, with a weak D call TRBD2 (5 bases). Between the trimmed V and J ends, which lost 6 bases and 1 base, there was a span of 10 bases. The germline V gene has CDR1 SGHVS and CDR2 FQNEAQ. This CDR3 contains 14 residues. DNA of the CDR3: TGTGCCAGCAGGGAGGCGGTGTCCTACAATGAGCAGTTCTTC. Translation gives CASREAVSYNEQFF.

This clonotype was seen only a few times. This chain's CDR3 is CAISGQATSTDTQYF. In DNA form, the CDR3 reads TGTGCCATCAGTGGTCAGGCTACTAGCACAGATACGCAGTATTTT. The chain combines TRBV10-3 with TRBJ2-3; D gene unclear. The length of the CDR3 is 15 residues. V was shortened by 4 bases and J by 0 bases, with 11 bases between the two germline ends. Germline CDR1 ENHRY, CDR2 SYGVKD.

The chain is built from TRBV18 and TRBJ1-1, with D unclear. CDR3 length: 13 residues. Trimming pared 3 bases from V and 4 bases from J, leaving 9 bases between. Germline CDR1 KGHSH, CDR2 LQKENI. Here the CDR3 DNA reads TGTGCCAGCTCACCCCAAGGAATCACTGAAGCTTTCTTT. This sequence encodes CASSPQGITEAFF. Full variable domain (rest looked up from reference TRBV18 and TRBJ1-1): NAGVMQNPRHLVRRRGQEARLRCSPMKGHSHVYWYRQLPEEGLKFMVYLQKENIIDESGMPKERFSAEFPKEGPSILRIQQVVRGDSAAYFCASSPQGITEAFFGQGTRLTVV.

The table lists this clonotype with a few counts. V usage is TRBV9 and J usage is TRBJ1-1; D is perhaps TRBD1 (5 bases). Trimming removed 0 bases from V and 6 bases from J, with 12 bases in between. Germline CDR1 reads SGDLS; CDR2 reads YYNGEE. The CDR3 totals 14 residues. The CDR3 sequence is CASSVVPGDAEAFF. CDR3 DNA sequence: TGTGCCAGCAGCGTAGTGCCCGGGGACGCTGAAGCTTTCTTT.